These 26 T cell receptor beta chains were all obtained from the same sample, sequenced in a study of beta chain features in type 1 diabetes. As every portion of the isolated RNA was reverse transcribed, the sequencing read expressed TCRB transcripts. Clones were sequenced by immunoSEQ multiplex PCR, and TCRdb holds only the in-frame ones, with some missing. Of 900,000 or so clones in the sample, roughly 15% are singletons; the top ten hold 0.02% to 0.03%. Material: naive CD4+ T cells from blood. The origin of the receptors is a woman aged 18-30 years in good health.

The chain has TRBV9 and TRBJ1-3; 9 bases align to TRBD1. Germline values: CDR1 SGDLS, CDR2 YYNGEE. V dropped 3 bases and J dropped 7; count of bases not matched to a gene: 5. The CDR3 contains 14 residues. CDR3 loop: CASSARDRANTIYF. CDR3 bases: TGTGCCAGCAGCGCCCGGGACAGGGCGAACACCATATATTTT.

Only a few counts were recorded for this clone. This chain connects TRBV7-9 to TRBJ2-1; D not certain. Trimming removed 5 bases from V and 3 bases from J, with 20 bases in between. Germline CDR1 SEHNR, CDR2 FQNEAQ (reference sequence). There are 17 residues in the CDR3. CDR3 coding DNA: TGTGCCAGCAGCCCCCGCCTAAGCGCCTCCTTCTACAATGAGCAGTTCTTC. It translates to CASSPRLSASFYNEQFF.

The chain combines TRBV10-3 with TRBJ2-1, with D unclear. In germline, CDR1 is ENHRY, CDR2 SYGVKD. The CDR3 extends over 13 amino acids. The V and J ends lost 4 bases and 6 bases respectively, with 10 bases between them. The CDR3 DNA sequence: TGTGCCATCAGTGTACGGCAGGTCAATGAGCAGTTCTTC. Its translation is CAISVRQVNEQFF.

As to this clone: In the same sample, other DNA sequences code for this CDR3. CDR3 residues: CASSLSRDTQYF. In nucleotides, the CDR3 is TGTGCCAGCAGCCTCAGCCGAGATACGCAGTATTTT. The genes are TRBV7-2 and TRBJ2-3; D ambiguous. This CDR3 spans 12 amino acids. V dropped 5 bases and J dropped 5 bases, with 8 bases sitting between them. Germline CDR1 is SGHTA and CDR2 is FQGNSA.

This chain uses TRBV6-1 with TRBJ2-1; tentatively, D is TRBD2 (5 bases). The V end lost 3 bases, the J end lost 1 base, and 10 bases lay between the germline ends. The CDR3 is 15 residues long. CDR1 and CDR2 (germline): MNHNS, SASEGT. This CDR3 is CASSDLGGSYNEQFF. The CDR3 bases are TGTGCCAGCAGTGACCTCGGAGGTTCCTACAATGAGCAGTTCTTC.

In this sample, this clone turned up a few times. The rearrangement joins TRBV7-2 to TRBJ1-4, with 8 bases that match TRBD1. With 6 bases clipped from V and 7 bases from J, the junction kept 7 bases outside the gene matches. Germline CDR1 is SGHTA and CDR2 is FQGNSA. This CDR3 is 14 amino acids long. The CDR3 sequence is CASRLTGEAEKLFF. The CDR3 region has the DNA TGTGCCAGCAGACTGACAGGGGAGGCTGAAAAACTGTTTTTT.

There are a few counts of this clone. The chain carries TRBV7-8 and TRBJ2-1; TRBD1 matches 9 bases. Germline CDR1 and CDR2: SGHVS and FQNEAQ. CDR3 length: 19 amino acids. J gave up 4 bases and V 1 base, and 14 bases lay outside the gene matches. The CDR3: CASSLDKWGQGYPYNEQFF. The CDR3 nucleotides read TGTGCCAGCAGCTTAGATAAGTGGGGACAGGGTTACCCGTACAATGAGCAGTTCTTC. Full variable domain (missing parts from reference TRBV7-8 and TRBJ2-1): GAGVSQSPRYKVAKRGQDVALRCDPISGHVSLFWYQQALGQGPEFLTYFQNEAQLDKSGLPSDRFFAERPEGSVSTLKIQRTQQEDSAVYLCASSLDKWGQGYPYNEQFFGPGTRLTVL.

This clone appeared a few times. The V gene is TRBV7-2, the J gene TRBJ2-3, with TRBD2 as a possible D gene (6 bases). CDR1 is SGHTA and CDR2 is FQGNSA in the germline V gene. This CDR3 has 14 residues. Trimming stripped 8 bases from V and 7 bases from J, with 19 bases between. The CDR3, as DNA: TGTGCCAGCGCCAACCCGGGACTTACTCATACGCAGTATTTT. This gives the protein CASANPGLTHTQYF.

With regard to this clone: Other DNA variants within this sample encode the same CDR3. V gene TRBV18 combines with J gene TRBJ1-5; D unclear. There are 13 residues in the CDR3. Trimming stripped 3 bases from V and 5 bases from J, with 8 bases between. Germline CDR1 KGHSH, CDR2 LQKENI. Here the CDR3 reads CASSPGRDQPQHF. CDR3 nucleotide sequence: TGTGCCAGCTCACCGGGCCGGGATCAGCCCCAGCATTTT.

This clone was seen more than once but under ten times. Other nucleotide sequences from this sample produce the same CDR3. The chain recombines TRBV19 with TRBJ1-5; the D is unclear. The CDR3 contains 15 residues. Trimming cost V 2 bases and J 0 bases, with 8 bases left between them. The V gene's germline CDR1 is LNHDA and CDR2 SQIVND (reference sequence). CDR3 sequence: CASSIPGYSNQPQHF. CDR3 DNA sequence: TGTGCCAGTAGTATACCGGGTTATAGCAATCAGCCCCAGCATTTT. Based on the CDR3 plus reference TRBV19 and TRBJ1-5, the full variable domain is DGGITQSPKYLFRKEGQNVTLSCEQNLNHDAMYWYRQDPGQGLRLIYYSQIVNDFQKGDIAEGYSVSREKKESFPLTVTSAQKNPTAFYLCASSIPGYSNQPQHFGDGTRLSIL.

This clone was recorded a few times. The V gene is TRBV19, the J gene TRBJ2-1, with 9 bases lining up with TRBD2. CDR1 and CDR2 from the germline V gene are LNHDA and SQIVND (reference sequence). V lost 4 bases to trimming and J lost 12 bases; unmatched junction nucleotides: 10. The CDR3 contains 14 residues. This CDR3 is CASSNWGAGGMQFF. CDR3 DNA sequence: TGTGCCAGTAGTAATTGGGGAGCGGGAGGTATGCAGTTCTTC.

This rearrangement joins TRBV20-1 to TRBJ2-1; TRBD2 might be the D (6 bases). The CDR3 consists of 11 residues. The V and J ends lost 6 bases and 9 bases respectively, with 12 bases between them. Germline-derived CDR1 and CDR2 are DFQATT and SNEGSKA (reference sequence). DNA of the CDR3: TGCAGTGCGCCGGGACTCACTGAGCAGTTCTTC. It encodes CSAPGLTEQFF.

The sample holds a few counts of this clone. This sequence joins TRBV7-9 and TRBJ2-3, with D unresolved. In germline, CDR1 is SEHNR, CDR2 FQNEAQ (reference sequence). Trimming shortened V by 1 base and J by 5 bases, and 4 bases separated the two germline ends. This CDR3 region has 12 residues. This chain's CDR3 is CASSLGEDTQYF. In DNA, the CDR3 is TGTGCCAGCAGCTTAGGTGAAGATACGCAGTATTTT. The variable domain in full, completed from reference TRBV7-9 and TRBJ2-3, reads DTGVSQNPRHKITKRGQNVTFRCDPISEHNRLYWYRQTLGQGPEFLTYFQNEAQLEKSRLLSDRFSAERPKGSFSTLEIQRTEQGDSAMYLCASSLGEDTQYFGPGTRLTVL.

This chain joins TRBV28 and TRBJ2-1; 9 bases line up with TRBD1. V lost 5 bases, J lost 2 bases, and 7 bases stayed unmatched. The CDR3 spans 16 residues. Germline V gene data show CDR1 as MDHEN and CDR2 as SYDVKM. The CDR3 loop is CASSVPGQGAYNEQFF. Written as DNA, the CDR3 is TGTGCCAGCAGTGTACCGGGACAGGGAGCCTACAATGAGCAGTTCTTC.

The gene calls are TRBV11-3 and TRBJ2-2; the D gene is possibly TRBD1 (6 bases). Trimming pared 5 bases from V and 7 bases from J, leaving 14 bases between. CDR3 length equals 14 residues. Per germline, CDR1 SGHNT and CDR2 YENEEA. CDR3: CASSPDGQFGELFF. The CDR3 nucleotides are TGTGCCAGCAGCCCGGACGGACAGTTCGGGGAGCTGTTTTTT. Full variable domain (missing parts from reference TRBV11-3 and TRBJ2-2): EAGVVQSPRYKIIEKKQPVAFWCNPISGHNTLYWYLQNLGQGPELLIRYENEEAVDDSQLPKDRFSAERLKGVDSTLKIQPAELGDSAVYLCASSPDGQFGELFFGEGSRLTVL.

This rearrangement joins TRBV7-9 to TRBJ1-2, with 8 positions matching TRBD1. Unmatched junction bases numbered 5, after V lost 4 bases and J lost 4 bases. CDR3 length equals 14 residues. Germline V lookup: CDR1 SEHNR, CDR2 FQNEAQ (reference sequence). The CDR3 DNA reads TGTGCCAGCAGCTCCCTGGACAGGGCCTATGGCTACACCTTC. Translated: CASSSLDRAYGYTF.

This clone was detected a few times. This chain connects TRBV28 to TRBJ2-2; 7 nucleotides line up with TRBD2. V was pared by 7 bases and J by 3 bases, with 8 bases of the junction left unmatched. Germline CDR1 MDHEN, CDR2 SYDVKM. The CDR3 is 15 residues long. CDR3 sequence reads: CASNFGRTYTGELFF. CDR3 nucleotide sequence: TGTGCCAGCAATTTCGGGAGGACGTACACCGGGGAGCTGTTTTTT.

This chain connects TRBV7-9 to TRBJ1-2; TRBD1 matches 10 bases. The trim removed 5 bases at V and 6 bases at J, leaving 3 bases unmatched. CDR1 SEHNR and CDR2 FQNEAQ come from the germline V gene (reference sequence). The CDR3 covers 13 residues. The CDR3 loop is CASSQGTGDGYTF. CDR3 nucleotide sequence: TGTGCCAGCAGCCAGGGGACAGGGGATGGCTACACCTTC.

This clone was observed a few times. The V and J genes are TRBV7-2 and TRBJ2-7; D may be TRBD2 (6 bases). Trimming removed 1 base from V and 4 bases from J, with 20 bases in between. The CDR3 contains 17 residues. Looked up from germline, CDR1 is SGHTA and CDR2 is FQGNSA. This chain's CDR3 is CASSLVSGSGNRYEQYF. The DNA for the CDR3 is TGTGCCAGCAGCTTAGTGTCAGGTAGCGGAAATAGATACGAGCAGTACTTC.

This clone has just a few counts. Within the sample, other DNA sequences also encode this same CDR3. The V call is TRBV28, the J call TRBJ1-2; D not resolved. Germline CDR1 reads MDHEN; CDR2 reads SYDVKM. V was pared by 5 bases and J by 5 bases, with 9 bases between. This CDR3 comprises 12 residues. As DNA, the CDR3 is TGTGCCAGCAGTCCCGTGGGGTATGGCTACACCTTC. Translation gives CASSPVGYGYTF.

This clone was counted between two and nine times. The conserved phenylalanine or tryptophan normally closing the CDR3 is absent here, so this likely arose from a read error. The DNA is left out, because the CDR3 cannot be placed on it with certainty; the CDR3 is given as TCRdb lists it. The CDR3 here is CSARDRMGLR. The V gene is TRBV20-1, the J gene TRBJ2-2; the table gives TRBD1 as D, unverified against the DNA. From germline, CDR1 is DFQATT and CDR2 SNEGSKA (reference sequence). Both ends counted, the CDR3 spans 10 residues.

This clone was recorded a few times. The chain has TRBV7-2 and TRBJ2-1, with 7 bases aligning to TRBD2. J was trimmed by 2 bases and V by 7 bases; bases with no gene match: 11. From germline, CDR1 is SGHTA and CDR2 FQGNSA. The CDR3 is made up of 16 amino acids. The chain's CDR3 is CASNVNGGGTYNEQFF. DNA of the CDR3: TGTGCCAGCAACGTCAATGGCGGGGGAACCTACAATGAGCAGTTCTTC.

This clone was seen more than once but under ten times. This rearrangement joins TRBV6-5 to TRBJ2-1; D may be TRBD2 (5 bases). Trimming cost V 1 base and J 6 bases, with 13 bases left between them. Germline assignment: CDR1 MNHEY and CDR2 SVGAGI. The CDR3 is 15 amino acids. The CDR3 region is CASSYFATRGNEQFF. Written as DNA, the CDR3 is TGTGCCAGCAGTTACTTCGCCACTAGAGGCAATGAGCAGTTCTTC.

This chain joins TRBV6-4 and TRBJ2-1; D is possibly TRBD1 (5 bases). This CDR3 comprises 16 residues. Germline CDR1 and CDR2: MRHNA and SNTAGT. V lost 5 bases, J lost 7 bases, and 21 bases lay in between. As DNA, the CDR3 is TGTGCCAGCAGTCCCGCCCCAAGGGGTAGGTTGAATGAGCAGTTCTTC. Translation: CASSPAPRGRLNEQFF.

The chain combines TRBV27 with TRBJ2-1, with D perhaps TRBD1 (5 bases). The CDR3 sequence is 13 residues long. Germline values: CDR1 MNHEY, CDR2 SMNVEV (reference sequence). Trimming stripped 8 bases from V and 5 bases from J, with 13 bases between. The CDR3 protein is CASCPWGNNEQFF. Here the CDR3 DNA reads TGTGCCAGCTGCCCTTGGGGCAACAATGAGCAGTTCTTC.

This clone was found a few times. The rearrangement joins TRBV5-1 to TRBJ2-6, with 8 nucleotides matching TRBD1. With 1 base clipped from V and 2 bases from J, the junction kept 5 bases outside the gene matches. The CDR3 loop spans 17 amino acids. Looked up from germline, CDR1 is SGHRS and CDR2 is YFSETQ. The CDR3 bases are TGCGCCAGCAGCTTGACAGGGGGAGGCCCTGGGGCCAACGTCCTGACTTTC. This codes for CASSLTGGGPGANVLTF.